The 9 T cell receptor beta chains reported below all come from one sample, sequenced in a study of CXCR3-negative and CXCR3-positive naive CD8 T cells. Each TRB cDNA library was prepared by 5' RACE (with UMI labels). TCRdb re-called the 5' RACE reads and catalogs CDR3 proteins one per entry, DNA excluded. Recorded for this sample: 90,000 to 95,000 distinct CDR3 sequences. The source material was naive CXCR3- CD8+ T cells from blood. Subset indicated: CD45RO-CCR7+CD27+CD95- naive CD8+ T cells lacking CXCR3 (TNR3-). The source is a human donor in good health. Some clones in this sample may be carry-over from other donors' samples.

The J gene is TRBJ1-1, the V gene TRBV28; there is no DNA to check the TCRdb D call of TRBD1. This CDR3 comprises 15 residues. Germline V lookup: CDR1 MDHEN, CDR2 SYDVKM. The chain's CDR3 is CASSPLFGQGPEAFF.

This rearrangement joins TRBV9 to TRBJ2-1; TCRdb's D gene call, TRBD2, goes unchecked for lack of DNA. Germline values: CDR1 SGDLS, CDR2 YYNGEE. This CDR3 is built from 17 residues. CDR3 region: CASSATRRTSSYNEQFF.

The gene calls are TRBV30 and TRBJ2-1. The CDR3 is 14 residues long. CDR1 GTSNPN and CDR2 SVGIG come from the germline V gene (reference sequence). This CDR3 is CAWSGTWGADEQFF.

The genes are TRBV28 and TRBJ1-5. The CDR3 contains 15 residues. Germline CDR1 reads MDHEN; CDR2 reads SYDVKM. The CDR3 here is CASSLQLGSGQPQHF.

The J gene is TRBJ1-1, the V gene TRBV28; TCRdb indicates TRBD1, and absent DNA this call remains unverified. Germline V gene sequence: CDR1 MDHEN, CDR2 SYDVKM. CDR3 length equals 17 residues. The CDR3 sequence is CASRSRGHRTLNTEAFF.

J is TRBJ2-7 and V is TRBV3-1. CDR1 is LGHDT and CDR2 is YNNKEL in the germline V gene (reference sequence). The CDR3 extends over 13 amino acids. Here the CDR3 reads CASSQVLQNEQYF.

The chain has TRBV3-2 and TRBJ2-7. TRBV3-2 is noted as a pseudogene. This CDR3 region has 12 residues. CDR3: CATMRRSYEQYF.

The chain recombines TRBV7-3 with TRBJ2-1; lacking DNA, the TRBD1 call made by TCRdb goes unchecked. Germline V gives CDR1 SGHTA, CDR2 FQGTGA. The CDR3 consists of 14 residues. CDR3 sequence reads: CASSHQGADNEQFF.

V and J are TRBV4-1 and TRBJ1-2. CDR3 length: 12 residues. CDR1 and CDR2 from the germline V gene are MGHRA and YSYEKL. CDR3 sequence: CASSQVPFGYTF.